This note documents a single TCR beta chain sequence. No antigen is known for it. This sample is part of a study of blood T cells in healthy people across ages. The authors ran a second PCR of roughly 6 to 11 cycles using a sample-barcoded 5' primer and a J-beta primer mix. A single record per CDR3 protein comes from TCRdb applying MiXCR to the 5' RACE reads. This repertoire shows approximately 880,000 distinct CDR3 sequences, roughly 43% found once; its top ten account for 10% to 15%. Extraction of total RNA produced a minimum of 6 micrograms from each sample. Findings and caveats of the study: Naive and antigen-experienced cells were not separated, limiting conclusive comparison. Donors of long life had a larger count of naive CD4+ cells and greater diversity than aged donors.

The TCR was taken from a man aged 25-40 years in good health. Sequenced: blood.

As DNA, the CDR3 is TGTGCCAGCATCCCGAGCGCGGGAGTGGGGGAGCAGTACTTC. Its translation: CASIPSAGVGEQYF. This chain joins TRBV27 and TRBJ2-7; 7 positions agree with TRBD2. After removal of 7 bases from V and 7 bases from J, the junction contained 13 bases not matched to a gene. The CDR3 contains 14 residues. The germline gives CDR1 MNHEY, CDR2 SMNVEV (reference sequence).